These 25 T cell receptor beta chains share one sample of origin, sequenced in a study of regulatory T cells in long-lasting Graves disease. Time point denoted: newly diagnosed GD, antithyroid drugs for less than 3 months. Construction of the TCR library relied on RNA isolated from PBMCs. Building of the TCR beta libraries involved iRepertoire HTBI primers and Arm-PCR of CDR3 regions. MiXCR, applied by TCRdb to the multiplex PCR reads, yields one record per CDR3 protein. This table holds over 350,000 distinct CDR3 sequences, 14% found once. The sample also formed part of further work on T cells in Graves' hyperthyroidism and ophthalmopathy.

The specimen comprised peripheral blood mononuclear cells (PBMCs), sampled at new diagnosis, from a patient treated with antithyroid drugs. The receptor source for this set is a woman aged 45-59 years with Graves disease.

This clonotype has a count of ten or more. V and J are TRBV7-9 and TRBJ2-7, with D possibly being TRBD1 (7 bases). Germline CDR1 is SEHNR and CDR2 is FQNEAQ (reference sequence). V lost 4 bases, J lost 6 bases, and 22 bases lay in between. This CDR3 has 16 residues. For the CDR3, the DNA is TGTGCCAGCAGCTCGACCTCCGACAGGGTCGGGGGCGAGCAGTACTTC. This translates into CASSSTSDRVGGEQYF.

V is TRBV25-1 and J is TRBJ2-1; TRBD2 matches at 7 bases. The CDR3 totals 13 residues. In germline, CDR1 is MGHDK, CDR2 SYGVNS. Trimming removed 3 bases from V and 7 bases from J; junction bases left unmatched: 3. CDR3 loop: CASSDAGDNEQFF. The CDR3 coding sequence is TGTGCCAGCAGTGATGCGGGGGATAATGAGCAGTTCTTC. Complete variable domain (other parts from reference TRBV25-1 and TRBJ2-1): EADIYQTPRYLVIGTGKKITLECSQTMGHDKMYWYQQDPGMELHLIHYSYGVNSTEKGDLSSESTVSRIRTEHFPLTLESARPSHTSQYLCASSDAGDNEQFFGPGTRLTVL.

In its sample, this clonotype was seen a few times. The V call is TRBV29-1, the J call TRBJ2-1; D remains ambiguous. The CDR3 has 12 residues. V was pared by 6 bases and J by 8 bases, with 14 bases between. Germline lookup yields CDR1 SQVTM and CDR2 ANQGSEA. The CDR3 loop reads CSVWTSPHEQFF. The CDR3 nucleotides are TGCAGCGTCTGGACGTCCCCCCATGAGCAGTTCTTC.

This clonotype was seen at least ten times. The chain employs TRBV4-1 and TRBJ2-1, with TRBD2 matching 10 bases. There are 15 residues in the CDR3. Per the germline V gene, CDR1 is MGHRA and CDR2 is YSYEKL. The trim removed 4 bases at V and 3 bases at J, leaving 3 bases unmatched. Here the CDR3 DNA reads TGCGCCAGCAGCCGGACTAGCGGCAACTACAATGAGCAGTTCTTC. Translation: CASSRTSGNYNEQFF.

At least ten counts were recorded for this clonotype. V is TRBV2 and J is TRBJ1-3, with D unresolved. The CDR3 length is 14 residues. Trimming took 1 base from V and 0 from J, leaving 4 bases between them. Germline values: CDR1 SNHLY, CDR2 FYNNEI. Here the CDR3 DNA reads TGTGCCAGCAGTGAAGGAAGCTCTGGAAACACCATATATTTT. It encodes CASSEGSSGNTIYF.

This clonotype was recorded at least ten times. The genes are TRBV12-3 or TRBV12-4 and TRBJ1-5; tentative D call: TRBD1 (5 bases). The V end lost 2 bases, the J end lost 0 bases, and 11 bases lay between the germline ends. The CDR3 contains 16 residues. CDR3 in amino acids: CASSLSWGDSNQPQHF. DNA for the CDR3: TGTGCCAGCAGTTTATCGTGGGGCGATAGCAATCAGCCCCAGCATTTT.

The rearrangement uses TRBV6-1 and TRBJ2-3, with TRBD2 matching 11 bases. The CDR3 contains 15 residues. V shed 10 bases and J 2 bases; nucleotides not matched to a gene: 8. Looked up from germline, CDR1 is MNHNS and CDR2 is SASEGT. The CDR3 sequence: CATLGLADDTDTQYF. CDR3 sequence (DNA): TGTGCCACCCTGGGACTAGCGGACGACACAGATACGCAGTATTTT.

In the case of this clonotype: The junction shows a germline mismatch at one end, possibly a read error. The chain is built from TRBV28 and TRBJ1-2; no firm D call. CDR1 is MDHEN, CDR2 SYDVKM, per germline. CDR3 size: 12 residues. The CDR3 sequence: CTSRDTLLGYTF. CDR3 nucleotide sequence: TGTACCAGCAGAGACACACTACTTGGCTACACCTTC.

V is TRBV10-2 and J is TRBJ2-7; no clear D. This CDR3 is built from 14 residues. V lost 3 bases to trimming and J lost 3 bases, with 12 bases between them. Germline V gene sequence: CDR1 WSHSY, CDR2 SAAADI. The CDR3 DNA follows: TGCGCCAGCAGTGATAACCACCAACACTACGAGCAGTACTTC. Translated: CASSDNHQHYEQYF.

The CDR3 coding sequence is TGTGCCAGCGGACCTCCCTCTACAGATACGCAGTATTTT. Amino acid sequence: CASGPPSTDTQYF. The rearrangement links TRBV28 to TRBJ2-3; D unresolved. The germline V and J ends were trimmed by 8 bases and 3 bases, with 12 bases remaining between them. CDR1 is MDHEN and CDR2 is SYDVKM in the germline V gene. The CDR3 loop spans 13 amino acids.

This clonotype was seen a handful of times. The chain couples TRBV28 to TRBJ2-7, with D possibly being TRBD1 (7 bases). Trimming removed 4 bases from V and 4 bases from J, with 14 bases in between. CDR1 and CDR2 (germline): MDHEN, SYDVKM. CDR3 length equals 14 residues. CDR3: CASSSIRGRYEQYF. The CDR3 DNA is TGTGCCAGCAGTTCCATCAGGGGGAGGTACGAGCAGTACTTC. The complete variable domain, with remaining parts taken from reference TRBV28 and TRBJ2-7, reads DVKVTQSSRYLVKRTGEKVFLECVQDMDHENMFWYRQDPGLGLRLIYFSYDVKMKEKGDIPEGYSVSREKKERFSLILESASTNQTSMYLCASSSIRGRYEQYFGPGTRLTVT.

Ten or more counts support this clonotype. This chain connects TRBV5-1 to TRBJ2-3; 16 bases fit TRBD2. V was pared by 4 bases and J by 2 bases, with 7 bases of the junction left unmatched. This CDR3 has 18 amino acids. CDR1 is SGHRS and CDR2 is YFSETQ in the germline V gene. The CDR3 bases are TGCGCCAGCAGCCCTGGGACTAGCGGGAGGGCGTTCACAGATACGCAGTATTTT. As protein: CASSPGTSGRAFTDTQYF.

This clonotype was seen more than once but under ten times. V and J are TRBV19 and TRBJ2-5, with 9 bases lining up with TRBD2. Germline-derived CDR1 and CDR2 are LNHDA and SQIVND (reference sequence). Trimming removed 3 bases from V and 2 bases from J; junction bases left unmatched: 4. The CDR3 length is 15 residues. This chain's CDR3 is CASSILGLAQETQYF. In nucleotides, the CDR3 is TGTGCCAGTAGTATTTTGGGACTAGCTCAAGAGACCCAGTACTTC.

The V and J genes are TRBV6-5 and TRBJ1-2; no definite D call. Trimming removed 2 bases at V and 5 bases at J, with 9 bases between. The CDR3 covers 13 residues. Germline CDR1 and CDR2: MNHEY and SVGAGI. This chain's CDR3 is CASSYSQPYGYTF. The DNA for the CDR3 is TGTGCCAGCAGTTACAGTCAACCTTATGGCTACACCTTC.

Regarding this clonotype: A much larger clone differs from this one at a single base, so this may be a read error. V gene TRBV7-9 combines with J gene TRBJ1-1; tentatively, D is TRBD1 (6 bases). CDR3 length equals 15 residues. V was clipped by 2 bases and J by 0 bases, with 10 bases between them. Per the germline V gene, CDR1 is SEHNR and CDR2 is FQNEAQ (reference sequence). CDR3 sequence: CASSLMGGLNTEAFF. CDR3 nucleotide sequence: TGTGCCAGCAGCTTAATGGGGGGCCTGAACACTGAAGCTTTCTTT.

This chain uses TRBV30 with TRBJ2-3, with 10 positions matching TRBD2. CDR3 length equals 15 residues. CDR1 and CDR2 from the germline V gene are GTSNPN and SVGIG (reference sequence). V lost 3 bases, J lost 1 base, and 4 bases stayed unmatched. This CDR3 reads CAWSLGTSGTDTQYF. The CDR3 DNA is TGTGCCTGGAGCCTCGGGACTAGCGGCACAGATACGCAGTATTTT.

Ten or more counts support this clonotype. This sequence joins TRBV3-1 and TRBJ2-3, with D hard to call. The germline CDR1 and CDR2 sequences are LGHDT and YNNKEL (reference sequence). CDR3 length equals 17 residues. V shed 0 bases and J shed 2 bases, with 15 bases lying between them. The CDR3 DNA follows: TGTGCCAGCAGCCAAGATCTCAAAGTTACTTACACAGATACGCAGTATTTT. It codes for CASSQDLKVTYTDTQYF.

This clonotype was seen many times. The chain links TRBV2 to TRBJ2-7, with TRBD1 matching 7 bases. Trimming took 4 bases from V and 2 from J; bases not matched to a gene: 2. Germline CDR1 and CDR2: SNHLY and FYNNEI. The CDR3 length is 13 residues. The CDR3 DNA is TGTGCCAGCAGTGGACAGGGACCCTACGAGCAGTACTTC. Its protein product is CASSGQGPYEQYF.

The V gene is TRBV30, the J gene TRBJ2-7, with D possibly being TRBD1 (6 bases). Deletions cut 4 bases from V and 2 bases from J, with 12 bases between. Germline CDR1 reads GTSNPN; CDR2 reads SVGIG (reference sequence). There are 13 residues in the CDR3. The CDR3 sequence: CAWTRDNPYEQYF. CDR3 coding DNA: TGTGCCTGGACCAGGGACAATCCCTACGAGCAGTACTTC.

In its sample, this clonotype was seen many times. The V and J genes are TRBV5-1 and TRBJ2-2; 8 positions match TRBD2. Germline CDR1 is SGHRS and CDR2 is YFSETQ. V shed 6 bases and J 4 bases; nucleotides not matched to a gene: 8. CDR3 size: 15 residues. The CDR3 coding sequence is TGCGCCAGCACTGAAGCGGGAGTTGTCACCGGGGAGCTGTTTTTT. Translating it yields CASTEAGVVTGELFF.

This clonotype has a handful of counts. Here the CDR3 reads CSVTGGLGGNTIYF. The CDR3, as DNA: TGCAGTGTTACAGGGGGATTGGGTGGAAACACCATATATTTT. The genes are TRBV20-1 and TRBJ1-3; 8 bases align to TRBD1. V lost 7 bases to trimming and J lost 3 bases; unmatched junction nucleotides: 8. In germline, CDR1 is DFQATT, CDR2 SNEGSKA (reference sequence). The CDR3 contains 14 residues.

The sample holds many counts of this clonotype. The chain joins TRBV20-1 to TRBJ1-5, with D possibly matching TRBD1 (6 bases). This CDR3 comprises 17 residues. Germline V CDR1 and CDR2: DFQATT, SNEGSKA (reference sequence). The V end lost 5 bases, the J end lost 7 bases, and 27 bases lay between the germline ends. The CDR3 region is CSAPREGGRGRTQPQHF. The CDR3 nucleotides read TGCAGTGCTCCTCGTGAGGGGGGTAGGGGACGGACGCAGCCCCAGCATTTT.

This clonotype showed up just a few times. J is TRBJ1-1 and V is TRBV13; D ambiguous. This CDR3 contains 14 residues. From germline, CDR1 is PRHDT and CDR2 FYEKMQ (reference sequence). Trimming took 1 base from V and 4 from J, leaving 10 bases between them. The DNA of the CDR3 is TGTGCCAGCAGCTTAGTGATGCGGGCCACTGAAGCTTTCTTT. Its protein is CASSLVMRATEAFF.

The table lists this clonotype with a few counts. CDR3 amino acids: CASSILGVAGAEQFF. CDR3 DNA: TGTGCCAGTAGTATATTGGGAGTGGCGGGGGCTGAGCAGTTCTTC. The chain combines TRBV19 with TRBJ2-1; a weak D match, TRBD2 (7 bases). Trimming shortened V by 2 bases and J by 9 bases, and 17 bases separated the two germline ends. The CDR3 is 15 residues long. CDR1 is LNHDA and CDR2 is SQIVND in the germline V gene (reference sequence).

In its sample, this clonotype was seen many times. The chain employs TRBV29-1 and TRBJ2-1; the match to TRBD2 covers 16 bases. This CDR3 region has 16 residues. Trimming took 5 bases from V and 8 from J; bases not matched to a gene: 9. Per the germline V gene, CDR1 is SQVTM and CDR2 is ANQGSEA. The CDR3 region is CSVSGLAGGHLHEQFF. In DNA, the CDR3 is TGCAGCGTTTCGGGACTAGCGGGAGGGCACCTGCATGAGCAGTTCTTC.